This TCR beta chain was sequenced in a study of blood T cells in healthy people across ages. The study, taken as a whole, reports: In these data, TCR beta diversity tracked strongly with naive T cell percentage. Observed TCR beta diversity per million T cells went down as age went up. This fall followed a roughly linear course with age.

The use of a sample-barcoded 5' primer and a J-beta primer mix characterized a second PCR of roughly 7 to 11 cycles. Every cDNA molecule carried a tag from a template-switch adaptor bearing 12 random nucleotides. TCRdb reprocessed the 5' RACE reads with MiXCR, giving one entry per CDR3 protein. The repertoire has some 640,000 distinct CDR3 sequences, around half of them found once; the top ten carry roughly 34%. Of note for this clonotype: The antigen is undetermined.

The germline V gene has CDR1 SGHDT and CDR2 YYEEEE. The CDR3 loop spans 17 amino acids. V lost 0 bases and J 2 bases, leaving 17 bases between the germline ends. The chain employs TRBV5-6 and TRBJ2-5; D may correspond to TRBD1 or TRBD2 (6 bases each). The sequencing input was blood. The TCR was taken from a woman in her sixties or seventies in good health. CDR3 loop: CASSLGGAGTIQETQYF. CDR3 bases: TGTGCCAGCAGCTTGGGGGGGGCAGGGACAATTCAAGAGACCCAGTACTTC.